What follows are 31 T cell receptor beta chains derived from one specimen sequenced in a study of shared clonotypes between healthy human individuals. Produced via immunoSEQ multiplex PCR; TCRdb's table is partial and in-frame only. Here the sample spans about 460,000 clones, 77% being singletons. Sequences were obtained from PBMCs. Receptors were obtained from a woman aged 40 to 49 in good health. Some clones in this sample may be carry-over from other donors' samples.

The chain is built from TRBV5-1 and TRBJ2-5; 10 bases fit TRBD1. CDR3 length: 14 residues. The germline gives CDR1 SGHRS, CDR2 YFSETQ. Losses at the gene ends were 4 bases for V and 3 bases for J; bases not matched to a gene: 3. The CDR3 nucleotides are TGCGCCAGCAGCAGAGGACAGGGGGAAGAGACCCAGTACTTC. This sequence encodes CASSRGQGEETQYF.

This chain joins TRBV6-6 and TRBJ1-1, with D hard to call. The CDR3 totals 14 residues. The V end was cut by 2 bases, the J end by 3 bases, with 10 bases between. Germline V gene sequence: CDR1 MNHNY, CDR2 SVGAGI (reference sequence). CDR3: CASSYPVGDTEAFF. The CDR3 DNA follows: TGTGCCAGCAGTTACCCCGTCGGGGACACTGAAGCTTTCTTT.

The chain uses TRBV27 and TRBJ2-2, with D possibly being TRBD2 (6 bases). Trimming shortened V by 0 bases and J by 4 bases, and 15 bases separated the two germline ends. Germline V gene lookup returns CDR1 MNHEY and CDR2 SMNVEV (reference sequence). There are 17 residues in the CDR3. The CDR3 coding sequence is TGTGCCAGCAGTTTATCAACCCCCCTAGCGACCACCGGGGAGCTGTTTTTT. Protein sequence: CASSLSTPLATTGELFF.

For this clone: A far larger clone lies a single base away; this is likely a read error. The chain recombines TRBV30 with TRBJ1-5; 7 bases match TRBD1. Per the germline V gene, CDR1 is GTSNPN and CDR2 is SVGIG (reference sequence). This CDR3 has 17 residues. CDR3: CVWSDGRGGDGNQPQHF. The DNA for the CDR3 is TGTGTCTGGAGTGACGGCAGGGGGGGCGACGGCAATCAGCCCCAGCATTTT.

There are a few counts of this clone. The gene calls are TRBV2 and TRBJ2-7, with no clear D. This CDR3 region has 12 residues. V lost 2 bases to trimming and J lost 4 bases, with 6 bases between them. Looked up from germline, CDR1 is SNHLY and CDR2 is FYNNEI. As DNA, the CDR3 is TGTGCCAGCAGTGAACGGAATTACGAGCAGTACTTC. This gives the protein CASSERNYEQYF. The full variable domain, rest sourced from reference TRBV2 and TRBJ2-7, is EPEVTQTPSHQVTQMGQEVILRCVPISNHLYFYWYRQILGQKVEFLVSFYNNEISEKSEIFDDQFSVERPDGSNFTLKIRSTKLEDSAMYFCASSERNYEQYFGPGTRLTVT.

The chain has TRBV9 and TRBJ2-7; 9 bases align to TRBD2. V was pared by 0 bases and J by 4 bases, with 2 bases of the junction left unmatched. The CDR3 sequence is 14 residues long. The germline V gene has CDR1 SGDLS and CDR2 YYNGEE. CDR3 nucleotide sequence: TGTGCCAGCAGCGTAGGCAGCGGGAGGTACGAGCAGTACTTC. Residues: CASSVGSGRYEQYF. Using reference TRBV9 and TRBJ2-7 for the parts outside the CDR3, the full variable domain is DSGVTQTPKHLITATGQRVTLRCSPRSGDLSVYWYQQSLDQGLQFLIQYYNGEERAKGNILERFSAQQFPDLHSELNLSSLELGDSALYFCASSVGSGRYEQYFGPGTRLTVT.

The chain is built from TRBV10-3 and TRBJ2-7, with TRBD2 identical over 12 bases. Trimming took 4 bases from V and 3 from J; bases not matched to a gene: 13. Looked up from germline, CDR1 is ENHRY and CDR2 is SYGVKD. The CDR3 has 18 amino acids. Here the CDR3 DNA reads TGTGCCATCAGTGCCGGACTAGCGGGACCAAACCAGGGCTACGAGCAGTACTTC. This gives the protein CAISAGLAGPNQGYEQYF.

The chain uses TRBV7-2 and TRBJ1-3; D might be TRBD1 (5 bases). This CDR3 is built from 16 residues. Germline assignment: CDR1 SGHTA and CDR2 FQGNSA. Trimming pared 1 base from V and 0 bases from J, leaving 10 bases between. CDR3 DNA: TGTGCCAGCAGCTTAGTAGCACAGGTCTCTGGAAACACCATATATTTT. Translated: CASSLVAQVSGNTIYF.

This clone was counted ten times or more. This chain uses TRBV4-1 with TRBJ1-5, with D possibly TRBD1 on 5 matching bases. Between the trimmed V and J ends, which lost 0 bases and 3 bases, there was a span of 9 bases. Germline CDR1 and CDR2: MGHRA and YSYEKL. The CDR3 loop spans 15 amino acids. The CDR3 nucleotides are TGCGCCAGCAGCCAAGATTGGGGGTACAATCAGCCCCAGCATTTT. It is translated as CASSQDWGYNQPQHF.

This rearrangement joins TRBV7-3 to TRBJ2-5; 7 bases line up with TRBD1. V trimming: 5 bases; J trimming: 5 bases; junction bases outside the gene matches: 5. This CDR3 has 13 amino acids. Germline CDR1 reads SGHTA; CDR2 reads FQGTGA. The CDR3 region is CASSPTGLETQYF. The CDR3 bases are TGTGCCAGCAGCCCGACAGGGTTGGAGACCCAGTACTTC.

The chain has TRBV30 and TRBJ2-5; 7 bases align to TRBD2. CDR1 GTSNPN and CDR2 SVGIG come from the germline V gene (reference sequence). J gave up 3 bases and V 2 bases, and 6 bases lay outside the gene matches. The CDR3 has 14 amino acids. CDR3 sequence reads: CAWSRGLEEETQYF. The CDR3 coding sequence is TGTGCCTGGAGTCGAGGACTAGAAGAAGAGACCCAGTACTTC.

The CDR3 region is CASSGLVPSYEQYF. The CDR3 bases are TGTGCCAGCAGCGGGCTAGTGCCTTCCTACGAGCAGTACTTC. This chain joins TRBV13 and TRBJ2-7; no firm D call. The CDR3 covers 14 residues. V lost 5 bases and J 1 base, leaving 12 bases between the germline ends. Germline V gene lookup returns CDR1 PRHDT and CDR2 FYEKMQ (reference sequence).

This chain links TRBV28 with TRBJ1-4; 7 bases line up with TRBD1. The CDR3 is 14 amino acids. With 2 bases clipped from V and 3 bases from J, the junction kept 0 bases outside the gene matches. CDR1 is MDHEN and CDR2 is SYDVKM in the germline V gene. CDR3 nucleotides: TGTGCCAGCAGTTTACAGGGGGCTAATGAAAAACTGTTTTTT. Translated: CASSLQGANEKLFF.

The chain joins TRBV28 to TRBJ1-4; 7 positions agree with TRBD1. The CDR3 loop spans 14 amino acids. Germline V gene sequence: CDR1 MDHEN, CDR2 SYDVKM. The V gene end was trimmed by 4 bases and the J gene end by 6 bases; junction bases not matched to a gene: 5. In nucleotides, the CDR3 is TGTGCCAGCAGTTCCGGGACAGAATATGAAAAACTGTTTTTT. It specifies CASSSGTEYEKLFF.

Comment on this clone: Just one base apart from a much larger clone, this may be a read error. The identical CDR3 is also encoded by other nucleotide sequences in the sample. The chain links TRBV5-1 to TRBJ1-1; a weak D match, TRBD1 (5 bases). Germline V lookup: CDR1 SGHRS, CDR2 YFSETQ. This CDR3 spans 14 amino acids. This CDR3 reads CASSLGGGATEAFF. The CDR3 bases are TGTGCCAGCAGCCTCGGCGGGGGTGCCACTGAAGCTTTCTTT.

This clone was counted ten times or more. The J gene is TRBJ2-4, the V gene TRBV11-2, with D perhaps TRBD1 (6 bases). V lost 5 bases and J lost 7, with 12 bases in between. The CDR3 runs to 13 residues. Germline V gene data show CDR1 as SGHAT and CDR2 as FQNNGV. CDR3 in amino acids: CASSNDRSNIQYF. CDR3 in DNA: TGTGCCAGCAGCAACGACAGGTCCAACATTCAGTACTTC. Full variable domain (missing parts from reference TRBV11-2 and TRBJ2-4): EAGVAQSPRYKIIEKRQSVAFWCNPISGHATLYWYQQILGQGPKLLIQFQNNGVVDDSQLPKDRFSAERLKGVDSTLKIQPAKLEDSAVYLCASSNDRSNIQYFGAGTRLSVL.

As regards this clone: The likely explanation is a read error, given a far larger clone one base away. The rearrangement uses TRBV2 and TRBJ2-7; 8 nucleotides match TRBD2. The CDR3 has 13 residues. CDR1 and CDR2 (germline): SNHLY, FYNNEI. The ends lost 4 bases at V and 5 bases at J; junction bases unmatched: 4. The CDR3 protein is CASSAGGAHEQYF. Written as DNA, the CDR3 is TGTGCCAGCAGTGCGGGAGGGGCCCACGAGCAGTACTTC.

The rearrangement links TRBV5-1 to TRBJ1-1; TRBD1 might be the D (6 bases). Germline V gives CDR1 SGHRS, CDR2 YFSETQ. V was pared by 4 bases and J by 0 bases, with 10 bases between. The CDR3 is made up of 14 amino acids. The CDR3 coding sequence is TGCGCCAGCAGCCCGGACAGCCTGAACACTGAAGCTTTCTTT. Translation: CASSPDSLNTEAFF.

A word on this clone: This sample also contains other DNA sequences that code for the same CDR3. The CDR3 DNA reads as TGTGCCAGCAGTGGGGCGGTGAACACTGAAGCTTTCTTT. Translation gives CASSGAVNTEAFF. The genes are TRBV2 and TRBJ1-1, with unresolved D. Germline V lookup: CDR1 SNHLY, CDR2 FYNNEI. V shed 4 bases and J shed 0 bases, with 6 bases lying between them. The CDR3 loop spans 13 amino acids.

This rearrangement joins TRBV7-8 to TRBJ1-5; a weak D match, TRBD1 (5 bases). The CDR3 is made up of 15 amino acids. Germline CDR1 SGHVS, CDR2 FQNEAQ. V lost 0 bases to trimming and J lost 6 bases, with 12 bases between them. In DNA form, the CDR3 reads TGTGCCAGCAGCTTAGCGCAGGGTAGGGGTCAGCCCCAGCATTTT. Amino acid sequence: CASSLAQGRGQPQHF.

The V gene is TRBV6-5, the J gene TRBJ2-5; perhaps TRBD1 as D (5 bases). The J call may be faulty, since TRBJ2-7 better matches the DNA end. Germline V gives CDR1 MNHEY, CDR2 SVGAGI. The CDR3 is 15 amino acids. In nucleotides, the CDR3 is TGTGCCAGCAGTTACGGCAAGGGGCCCTACTACGAGCAGTACTTC. Residues: CASSYGKGPYYEQYF.

The table lists this clone with many counts. The V gene is TRBV28, the J gene TRBJ1-2; no clear D gene. The V end lost 4 bases, the J end lost 1 base, and 10 bases lay between the germline ends. CDR1 is MDHEN, CDR2 SYDVKM, per germline. This CDR3 comprises 14 residues. The CDR3 region has the DNA TGTGCCAGCAGTTCGTCACCGATTAACTATGGCTACACCTTC. Residues: CASSSSPINYGYTF.

V and J are TRBV28 and TRBJ2-4; D possibly corresponds to TRBD1 (6 bases). Trimming took 2 bases from V and 12 from J, leaving 14 bases between them. CDR3 length: 13 amino acids. Germline V lookup: CDR1 MDHEN, CDR2 SYDVKM. The CDR3 region has the DNA TGTGCCAGCAGTTTACACTACAGGGATTCTCAGTACTTC. Translating it yields CASSLHYRDSQYF. Together with reference TRBV28 and TRBJ2-4, the CDR3 gives the full variable domain: DVKVTQSSRYLVKRTGEKVFLECVQDMDHENMFWYRQDPGLGLRLIYFSYDVKMKEKGDIPEGYSVSREKKERFSLILESASTNQTSMYLCASSLHYRDSQYFGAGTRLSVL.

The chain employs TRBV5-6 and TRBJ1-2; TRBD1 agrees at 10 bases. V was clipped by 5 bases and J by 5 bases; unmatched bases: 0. CDR1 is SGHDT, CDR2 YYEEEE, per germline. The CDR3 sequence is 12 residues long. DNA for the CDR3: TGTGCCAGCAGGGGACAGGGGTATGGCTACACCTTC. This gives the protein CASRGQGYGYTF.

This clone was found a few times. In DNA form, the CDR3 reads TGTGCCAGCCAAATTAGCGGGGCTTACGAGCAGTACTTC. Protein sequence: CASQISGAYEQYF. The J gene is TRBJ2-7, the V gene TRBV28; 8 bases fit TRBD2. CDR1 is MDHEN, CDR2 SYDVKM, per germline. Trimming cost V 8 bases and J 4 bases; bases outside gene matches: 7. CDR3 size: 13 residues.

This clone has at least ten counts. The chain recombines TRBV7-8 with TRBJ2-2; TRBD2 agrees at 11 bases. CDR3 length: 16 residues. Germline CDR1 reads SGHVS; CDR2 reads FQNEAQ. The junction had 9 bases not matched to a gene; V was cut back by 6 bases and J by 6 bases. CDR3 loop: CASREPGLAASGELFF. The CDR3 nucleotides read TGTGCCAGCAGGGAACCGGGACTAGCGGCCTCCGGGGAGCTGTTTTTT. Using reference TRBV7-8 and TRBJ2-2 for the parts outside the CDR3, the full variable domain is GAGVSQSPRYKVAKRGQDVALRCDPISGHVSLFWYQQALGQGPEFLTYFQNEAQLDKSGLPSDRFFAERPEGSVSTLKIQRTQQEDSAVYLCASREPGLAASGELFFGEGSRLTVL.

As to this clone: A far larger clone is off by one base, so a read error is likely. V and J are TRBV30 and TRBJ2-5, with a weak D call TRBD1 (6 bases). Germline V lookup: CDR1 GTSNPN, CDR2 SVGIG (reference sequence). The CDR3 spans 12 residues. CDR3 in DNA: TGTGCCTGGAGTCTCTACAGGGAGACCCGGTACTTC. Translated, it gives CAWSLYRETRYF.

This clone showed up many times. This sample includes further DNA sequences coding for the same CDR3. This rearrangement joins TRBV5-1 to TRBJ2-1; D might be TRBD2 (5 bases). CDR1 SGHRS and CDR2 YFSETQ come from the germline V gene. This CDR3 has 15 amino acids. Trimming took off 1 base at V and 6 bases at J, with 14 bases between the two ends. As DNA, the CDR3 is TGCGCCAGCAGCTTGCTACCCACTAGTGGCAATGAGCAGTTCTTC. Its protein is CASSLLPTSGNEQFF.

The chain joins TRBV27 to TRBJ2-7; TRBD2 aligns across 13 bases. The germline V gene encodes CDR1 MNHEY and CDR2 SMNVEV (reference sequence). This CDR3 has 15 residues. J lost 7 bases, V lost 6 bases, and 9 bases had no gene match. In DNA form, the CDR3 reads TGTGCCAGCAGGCCGTGGACTAGCGGGAGTGGGGAGCAGTACTTC. Translating it yields CASRPWTSGSGEQYF.

The chain employs TRBV19 and TRBJ2-7, with D perhaps matching TRBD1 (5 bases). Per germline, CDR1 LNHDA and CDR2 SQIVND (reference sequence). Trimming pared 5 bases from V and 12 bases from J, leaving 20 bases between. CDR3 length equals 13 residues. The chain's CDR3 is CASSAPGWGWRYF. In nucleotides, the CDR3 is TGTGCCAGTAGTGCACCCGGATGGGGCTGGCGGTACTTC.

The CDR3 region has the DNA TGTGCCAGCAGCCGGGACTTAATCACAGATACGCAGTATTTT. This sequence encodes CASSRDLITDTQYF. This chain uses TRBV28 with TRBJ2-3, with D possibly matching TRBD2 (6 bases). Germline loops: CDR1 MDHEN, CDR2 SYDVKM. Trimming shortened V by 6 bases and J by 2 bases, and 12 bases separated the two germline ends. This CDR3 spans 14 amino acids.